Below are 17 T cell receptor beta chains sequenced from a single sample in a study of CD8 T cells in cerebrospinal fluid in Alzheimer's disease. From the 10x single-cell sequencing reads, TCRdb lists one entry per CDR3 protein and no DNA. The sample totals around 1,000 distinct CDR3 sequences. The sequencing sample was made of cerebrospinal fluid. The origin of the receptors is a human donor in good health.

This clonotype is classed as medium-sized by frequency. V and J are TRBV9 and TRBJ2-7; lacking DNA, the TRBD1 call made by TCRdb goes unchecked. The length of the CDR3 is 16 residues. Germline CDR1 reads SGDLS; CDR2 reads YYNGEE. The CDR3 reads CASSPRGQGRAYEQYF.

Measured by frequency, this clonotype is medium-sized. The chain couples TRBV12-3 or TRBV12-4 to TRBJ2-1; TCRdb's D call of TRBD2 is untestable without DNA. The CDR3 contains 15 residues. The chain's CDR3 is CASSLTSGMKNEQFF.

According to its frequency, this clonotype is medium-sized. The chain links TRBV7-8 to TRBJ2-1. The CDR3 is 18 residues long. The V gene's germline CDR1 is SGHVS and CDR2 FQNEAQ. The CDR3 is CASSLRVGVLSSYNEQFF.

This chain links TRBV6-5 with TRBJ2-2; TCRdb picks TRBD1, but there is no DNA to check that call. The CDR3 covers 18 residues. The germline V gene has CDR1 MNHEY and CDR2 SVGAGI. CDR3 amino acids: CASSYRGQDWGSTGELFF.

This clonotype registers medium-sized (0.01 to 0.1%) by frequency. The chain combines TRBV20-1 with TRBJ2-7; TCRdb's D gene call, TRBD1, goes unchecked for lack of DNA. Germline CDR1 DFQATT, CDR2 SNEGSKA (reference sequence). The length of the CDR3 is 15 residues. The CDR3: CSATDIGTGTYEQYF.

This clonotype is identified as medium-sized from frequency. V and J are TRBV7-7 and TRBJ2-5; TCRdb calls TRBD1, which cannot be checked without DNA. Germline CDR1 and CDR2: SSHAT and FNYEAQ (reference sequence). This CDR3 spans 15 amino acids. The chain's CDR3 is CASSRTGTGKETQYF.

The chain uses TRBV19 and TRBJ1-4; TCRdb designates TRBD1, a call that cannot be tested without DNA. Germline CDR1 LNHDA, CDR2 SQIVND (reference sequence). The CDR3 extends over 16 amino acids. The CDR3 sequence: CASRRGTGAPREKLFF.

This chain joins TRBV29-1 and TRBJ2-3. CDR1 is SQVTM and CDR2 is ANQGSEA in the germline V gene. The CDR3 loop spans 14 amino acids. Here the CDR3 reads CSVVGWGNTDTQYF.

Its frequency marks this clonotype as medium-sized. This chain joins TRBV12-3 or TRBV12-4 and TRBJ2-1; TCRdb outputs TRBD1, but without DNA this stays unchecked. The CDR3 covers 13 residues. The CDR3 loop is CASSLAGGNEQFF.

This clonotype is classed as medium-sized by frequency. Here the CDR3 reads CASSLTGPNTEAFF. The V gene is TRBV5-1, the J gene TRBJ1-1. The CDR3 runs to 14 residues. Germline assignment: CDR1 SGHRS and CDR2 YFSETQ.

Considering frequency, this clonotype is medium-sized. The rearrangement uses TRBV5-1 and TRBJ2-2. The germline V gene has CDR1 SGHRS and CDR2 YFSETQ. CDR3 length equals 13 residues. The CDR3 spells CASSLTGTGELFF.

This clonotype shows up as medium-sized by frequency. The rearrangement links TRBV5-8 to TRBJ2-6. The CDR3 spans 16 residues. CDR1 is SGHTS and CDR2 is YDEGEE in the germline V gene. The CDR3 sequence is CASSRGSFSGANVLTF.

This clonotype is medium-sized by frequency. The chain recombines TRBV7-6 with TRBJ2-5; the TCRdb call, TRBD2, lacks DNA for checking. CDR1 is SGHVS, CDR2 FNYEAQ, per germline. The CDR3 has 15 residues. The CDR3 reads CASSPGLAGGETQYF.

This clonotype shows up as large by frequency. This rearrangement joins TRBV20-1 to TRBJ2-1; TCRdb gives TRBD1 as the D gene, but with no DNA this cannot be confirmed. The germline V gene has CDR1 DFQATT and CDR2 SNEGSKA (reference sequence). This CDR3 comprises 17 residues. The CDR3 region is CSAIKDRTGAYYNEQFF.

This clonotype registers medium-sized by frequency. The gene calls are TRBV7-2 and TRBJ1-2. The CDR3 runs 14 residues. Germline CDR1 and CDR2: SGHTA and FQGNSA. The CDR3 here is CASSLGPNNYGYTF.

According to its frequency, this clonotype is large. The rearrangement links TRBV28 to TRBJ2-7; TCRdb gives TRBD2 as the D gene, but with no DNA this cannot be confirmed. Germline V gene lookup returns CDR1 MDHEN and CDR2 SYDVKM. The CDR3 loop spans 15 amino acids. The CDR3 protein is CASSLGTASSYEQYF.

This clonotype registers large by frequency. Here the CDR3 reads CASSHGTDIIYNEQFF. The V and J genes are TRBV5-6 and TRBJ2-1; the TCRdb call, TRBD1, lacks DNA for checking. The CDR3 totals 16 residues. Germline V gene lookup returns CDR1 SGHDT and CDR2 YYEEEE.